This T cell receptor (beta chain) was recorded in a study of blood T cell repertoires in COVID-19. Overall study context: Italy, Spain and the United States were the sources of the convalescent and acute COVID-19 samples. T cells, B-cell-depleted T cells, or PBMCs supplied cDNA or gDNA.

Original processing methods: Amplifying reference gene primers gave estimates of nucleated cell counts. Produced via immunoSEQ multiplex PCR; TCRdb's table is partial and in-frame only. The V and J calls and clone size were taken over from that table, and D and trimming were inferred from the DNA. The profile shows about 88,000 clones, over 90% of them singletons. Germline CDR1 is LGHDT and CDR2 is YNNKEL (reference sequence). Trimming at V came to 5 bases and at J to 5 bases, leaving 5 bases not matched to a gene. There are 15 residues in the CDR3. The material sequenced was peripheral blood. V gene TRBV3-1 (or the pseudogene TRBV3-2) combines with J gene TRBJ2-5, with TRBD2 matching over 13 bases. This clonotype was obtained from a man aged 55 to 70 with acute or convalescent COVID-19. In nucleotides, the CDR3 is TGTGCCAGCAGCAGGACTAGCGGGAGTGGGGAGACCCAGTACTTC. This sequence encodes CASSRTSGSGETQYF.